This T cell receptor (beta chain) is drawn from a study of T cells after yellow fever vaccination. Germline CDR1 is MNHNS and CDR2 is SASEGT. This CDR3 comprises 15 residues. V lost 6 bases, J lost 5 bases, and 17 bases lay in between. TCRdb re-derived calls from the 5' RACE reads in MiXCR, one entry per CDR3 protein. The repertoire holds about 260,000 distinct CDR3 sequences, approximately 13% seen once, with approximately 0.49% in the top ten. The table lists this clonotype with a few counts. This receptor was taken from a man in his thirties or forties who received the YFV17D yellow fever vaccine. The chain has TRBV6-1 and TRBJ2-1, with a tentative D call TRBD1 (6 bases). The sequences come from CD4+ T cells sorted from PBMCs, collected 45 days after the yellow fever booster vaccination. The CDR3 protein is CASRLTGFGDNEQFF. The CDR3 nucleotides read TGTGCCAGCAGACTAACAGGGTTTGGAGACAATGAGCAGTTCTTC.